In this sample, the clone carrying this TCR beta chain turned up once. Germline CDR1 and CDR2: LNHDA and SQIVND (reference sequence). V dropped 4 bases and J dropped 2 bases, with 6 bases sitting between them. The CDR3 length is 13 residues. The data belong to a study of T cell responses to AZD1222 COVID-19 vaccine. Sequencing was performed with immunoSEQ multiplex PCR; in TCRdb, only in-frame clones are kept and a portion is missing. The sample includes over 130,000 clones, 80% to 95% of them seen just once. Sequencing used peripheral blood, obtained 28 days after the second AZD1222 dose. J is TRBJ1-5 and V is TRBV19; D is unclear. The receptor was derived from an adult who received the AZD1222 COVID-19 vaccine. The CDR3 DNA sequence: TGTGCCAGTAGTACTGTGGGCAATCAGCCCCAGCATTTT. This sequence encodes CASSTVGNQPQHF.